The 24 T cell receptor beta chains given below trace back to one sample, sequenced in a study of a mutant IDH1 vaccine in newly diagnosed glioma. Time point described: week 11, during vaccination. Every vaccine dose comprised 300 ug of mutant IDH1 20-mer peptide plus topical imiquimod. Sequencing used immunoSEQ multiplex PCR; TCRdb keeps in-frame clones, though not all of them. The sample has under 55,000 clones, about 91% seen once; the top ten hold 2% to 2.5%. No antigens are known for them. The source was PBMCs, collected from a glioma patient whose treatment included an IDH1 peptide vaccine. The receptors shown here come from a man between 50 and 59 years old with glioma.

The V call is TRBV4-2, the J call TRBJ1-1; maybe TRBD1 (5 bases). Germline V gene data show CDR1 as LGHNA and CDR2 as YNFKEQ. The CDR3 is 14 residues long. V shed 4 bases and J shed 2 bases, with 11 bases lying between them. The CDR3 DNA follows: TGTGCCAGCAGCCCCCGAGACAGTAACACTGAAGCTTTCTTT. Translation gives CASSPRDSNTEAFF.

The rearrangement joins TRBV30 to TRBJ2-5, with D perhaps TRBD1 (7 bases). The CDR3 is 13 residues long. Germline CDR1 GTSNPN, CDR2 SVGIG (reference sequence). V was clipped by 0 bases and J by 7 bases, with 12 bases between them. The CDR3 protein is CAWSVRQGGTQYF. The CDR3 DNA reads as TGTGCCTGGAGTGTTAGACAGGGAGGGACCCAGTACTTC.

The V gene is TRBV11-2, the J gene TRBJ1-5; TRBD1 matches 8 bases. The CDR3 covers 15 residues. Germline V CDR1 and CDR2: SGHAT, FQNNGV. V shed 5 bases, J shed 7 bases, and the junction held 10 bases outside the gene matches. CDR3 loop: CASSEGTGLYQPQHF. In DNA, the CDR3 is TGTGCCAGCAGCGAAGGGACAGGCCTATACCAGCCCCAGCATTTT.

J is TRBJ1-6 and V is TRBV28; 9 nucleotides line up with TRBD1. Germline V gives CDR1 MDHEN, CDR2 SYDVKM. The CDR3 has 15 amino acids. Trimming took 5 bases from V and 6 from J; bases not matched to a gene: 5. This CDR3 is CASSLRDRVNSPLHF. The DNA for the CDR3 is TGTGCCAGCAGTCTCCGGGACAGGGTTAATTCACCCCTCCACTTT.

The rearrangement links TRBV2 to TRBJ2-2, with 7 bases fitting TRBD2. There are 14 residues in the CDR3. With 7 bases clipped from V and 5 bases from J, the junction kept 7 bases outside the gene matches. From germline, CDR1 is SNHLY and CDR2 FYNNEI. DNA of the CDR3: TGTGCCAGCATGGCGGGAGCGTTAACCGGGGAGCTGTTTTTT. It translates to CASMAGALTGELFF.

The chain employs TRBV5-6 and TRBJ2-7, with D perhaps given as TRBD1 or TRBD2 (5 bases each). The V end was cut by 4 bases, the J end by 0 bases, with 14 bases between. CDR1 is SGHDT and CDR2 is YYEEEE in the germline V gene. The CDR3 has 15 amino acids. CDR3 residues: CASSGGPTISYEQYF. The CDR3 coding sequence is TGTGCCAGCAGCGGGGGACCGACGATCTCCTACGAGCAGTACTTC.

The rearrangement uses TRBV7-3 and TRBJ1-6; 7 bases line up with TRBD1. The CDR3 spans 15 residues. The junction had 5 bases not matched to a gene; V was cut back by 1 base and J by 8 bases. Germline CDR1 and CDR2: SGHTA and FQGTGA. DNA for the CDR3: TGTGCCAGCAGCTTAAAGGCAGGGGGGGATTCACCCCTCCACTTT. It yields the protein CASSLKAGGDSPLHF. Combining the CDR3 with reference TRBV7-3 and TRBJ1-6 gives the whole variable domain GAGVSQTPSNKVTEKGKYVELRCDPISGHTALYWYRQSLGQGPEFLIYFQGTGAADDSGLPNDRFFAVRPEGSVSTLKIQRTERGDSAVYLCASSLKAGGDSPLHFGNGTRLTVT.

The chain employs TRBV7-9 and TRBJ1-2, with D unclear. CDR1 is SEHNR and CDR2 is FQNEAQ in the germline V gene (reference sequence). This CDR3 has 11 residues. The V end lost 3 bases, the J end lost 4 bases, and 3 bases lay between the germline ends. The CDR3 protein is CASSFAYGYTF. The CDR3 DNA sequence: TGTGCCAGCAGCTTTGCCTATGGCTACACCTTC. Using reference TRBV7-9 and TRBJ1-2 for the parts outside the CDR3, the full variable domain is DTGVSQNPRHKITKRGQNVTFRCDPISEHNRLYWYRQTLGQGPEFLTYFQNEAQLEKSRLLSDRFSAERPKGSFSTLEIQRTEQGDSAMYLCASSFAYGYTFGSGTRLTVV.

V gene TRBV28 combines with J gene TRBJ2-2, with 10 bases that match TRBD1. The CDR3 is 15 amino acids. CDR1 and CDR2 (germline): MDHEN, SYDVKM. After removal of 6 bases from V and 5 bases from J, the junction contained 6 bases not matched to a gene. The CDR3: CASRQGQGWTGELFF. DNA for the CDR3: TGTGCCAGCAGACAGGGACAGGGGTGGACCGGGGAGCTGTTTTTT.

The chain carries TRBV6-1 and TRBJ1-3; D gene unclear. The CDR3 consists of 15 residues. Germline assignment: CDR1 MNHNS and CDR2 SASEGT. V was trimmed by 6 bases and J by 3 bases, leaving 15 bases between them. The CDR3 DNA follows: TGTGCCAGCAGGGTAGAGGGAAACTTTGGAAACACCATATATTTT. Its protein product is CASRVEGNFGNTIYF.

This clone was recorded only once. The V and J genes are TRBV5-8 and TRBJ1-4, with 8 bases identical to TRBD1. This CDR3 is 15 amino acids long. V lost 3 bases to trimming and J lost 8 bases; unmatched junction nucleotides: 9. CDR1 is SGHTS and CDR2 is YDEGEE in the germline V gene. CDR3 sequence reads: CASSYPGQGHEKLFF. DNA for the CDR3: TGTGCCAGCAGCTACCCCGGACAGGGACACGAAAAACTGTTTTTT.

This clone is a singleton in its sample. The genes are TRBV19 and TRBJ2-4; D might be TRBD1 (7 bases). Trimming left V 3 bases short and J 1 base short, with 13 bases between. In germline, CDR1 is LNHDA, CDR2 SQIVND (reference sequence). The CDR3 covers 16 residues. The CDR3 bases are TGTGCCAGTAGTATTGGAGGGGGCACGGCCAAAAACATTCAGTACTTC. As protein: CASSIGGGTAKNIQYF.

In its sample, this clone was seen once. V and J are TRBV28 and TRBJ2-7; 7 bases fit TRBD1. With 5 bases clipped from V and 3 bases from J, the junction kept 10 bases outside the gene matches. This CDR3 has 15 residues. Germline V lookup: CDR1 MDHEN, CDR2 SYDVKM. CDR3 residues: CASSLPGQIIYEQYF. CDR3 DNA: TGTGCCAGCAGTCTCCCGGGACAGATAATCTACGAGCAGTACTTC. Using reference TRBV28 and TRBJ2-7 for the parts outside the CDR3, the full variable domain is DVKVTQSSRYLVKRTGEKVFLECVQDMDHENMFWYRQDPGLGLRLIYFSYDVKMKEKGDIPEGYSVSREKKERFSLILESASTNQTSMYLCASSLPGQIIYEQYFGPGTRLTVT.

V is TRBV4-3 and J is TRBJ1-4; no definite D call. CDR1 is LGHNA, CDR2 YSLEER, per germline. V lost 1 base, J lost 8 bases, and 20 bases lay in between. This CDR3 contains 17 residues. CDR3 amino acids: CASSQGSSFRYGEKLFF. CDR3 DNA: TGCGCCAGCAGCCAAGGGTCAAGTTTTAGGTATGGAGAAAAACTGTTTTTT.

This sequence joins TRBV30 and TRBJ2-7; no clear D gene. The CDR3 loop spans 11 amino acids. Between the trimmed V and J ends, which lost 6 bases and 1 base, there was a span of 7 bases. CDR1 is GTSNPN, CDR2 SVGIG, per germline (reference sequence). Here the CDR3 reads CACTRSYEQYF. The CDR3, as DNA: TGTGCCTGTACAAGATCCTACGAGCAGTACTTC.

The V and J genes are TRBV18 and TRBJ1-4; D call uncertain. The CDR3 is 14 residues long. Germline V CDR1 and CDR2: KGHSH, LQKENI. V was trimmed by 3 bases and J by 10 bases, leaving 15 bases between them. This CDR3 reads CASSPLSPNRKLFF. The CDR3 DNA is TGTGCCAGCTCACCCCTAAGCCCGAATAGAAAACTGTTTTTT.

This clone was seen only once. V gene TRBV7-8 combines with J gene TRBJ2-2, with no clear D. Deletions cut 7 bases from V and 6 bases from J, with 18 bases between. This CDR3 comprises 15 residues. Germline loops: CDR1 SGHVS, CDR2 FQNEAQ. CDR3 loop: CASTSLTVGSGELFF. Written as DNA, the CDR3 is TGTGCCAGCACCTCTCTTACCGTGGGGTCCGGGGAGCTGTTTTTT.

In this sample, this clone turned up a few times. V is TRBV19 and J is TRBJ2-5, with 14 bases aligning to TRBD2. CDR1 and CDR2 (germline): LNHDA, SQIVND (reference sequence). The CDR3 runs to 16 residues. V gave up 10 bases and J gave up 4 bases; unmatched junction bases: 11. CDR3 protein: CATAKTSGRAGETQYF. The CDR3 DNA sequence: TGTGCCACCGCAAAGACTAGCGGGAGGGCCGGAGAGACCCAGTACTTC.

The V call is TRBV4-1, the J call TRBJ2-7; the match to TRBD2 covers 10 bases. Germline V gene data show CDR1 as MGHRA and CDR2 as YSYEKL. J was trimmed by 3 bases and V by 0 bases; bases with no gene match: 2. This CDR3 comprises 15 residues. Here the CDR3 DNA reads TGCGCCAGCAGCCAAGAAGCGGGAGGGTTCTACGAGCAGTACTTC. This codes for CASSQEAGGFYEQYF.

The chain combines TRBV27 with TRBJ2-5, with TRBD2 identical over 7 bases. The CDR3 spans 15 residues. Germline V CDR1 and CDR2: MNHEY, SMNVEV (reference sequence). Trimming at V came to 3 bases and at J to 0 bases, leaving 4 bases not matched to a gene. Here the CDR3 reads CASSFLRENQETQYF. DNA for the CDR3: TGTGCCAGCAGTTTCTTGCGGGAGAACCAAGAGACCCAGTACTTC.

This chain links TRBV28 with TRBJ1-2, with TRBD1 as a possible D gene (6 bases). CDR1 and CDR2 from the germline V gene are MDHEN and SYDVKM. The CDR3 is 13 residues long. Trimming pared 6 bases from V and 4 bases from J, leaving 12 bases between. The CDR3 spells CASSADRIYGYTF. CDR3 DNA sequence: TGTGCCAGCAGCGCTGACAGGATCTATGGCTACACCTTC.

This chain connects TRBV5-6 to TRBJ1-2; 10 bases are shared with TRBD1. Germline CDR1 reads SGHDT; CDR2 reads YYEEEE. The trim removed 4 bases at V and 8 bases at J, leaving 11 bases unmatched. The CDR3 totals 15 residues. The CDR3 here is CASSPGDRGFIGYTF. For the CDR3, the DNA is TGTGCCAGCAGCCCGGGGGACAGGGGATTTATCGGCTACACCTTC.

The chain combines TRBV27 with TRBJ1-2; tentatively, D is TRBD1 (5 bases). This CDR3 region has 13 residues. V lost 0 bases, J lost 5 bases, and 7 bases lay in between. CDR1 is MNHEY and CDR2 is SMNVEV in the germline V gene (reference sequence). CDR3 DNA sequence: TGTGCCAGCAGTTTATCACGGGGGTATGGCTACACCTTC. Amino acids: CASSLSRGYGYTF.

For the CDR3, the DNA is TGTGCCAGCAGTCTCAGGGACGCAAACGGGCAGTACTTC. Protein: CASSLRDANGQYF. The J gene is TRBJ2-7, the V gene TRBV6-6, with D perhaps TRBD1 or TRBD2 (5 bases each). This CDR3 contains 13 residues. Germline lookup yields CDR1 MNHNY and CDR2 SVGAGI (reference sequence). Deletions cut 5 bases from V and 9 bases from J, with 17 bases between.